This T cell receptor (beta chain) was observed in a study of shared clonotypes between healthy human individuals. Using immunoSEQ multiplex PCR, the repertoire was profiled, and TCRdb retains in-frame clones only, with some absent. The top ten clones hold 12% of a sample with 450,000 to 500,000 clones, about 78% of them seen once. With V trimmed by 0 bases and J by 5 bases, 4 bases remained unmatched. There are 14 residues in the CDR3. Germline V CDR1 and CDR2: SGDLS, YYNGEE. At least ten counts were recorded for this clone. Every donor, a Caucasian adult, lived in Nashville, Tennessee. This clonotype was obtained from a middle-aged woman in good health. Some clones in this sample may be carry-over from other donors' samples. The specimen was PBMCs. The chain has TRBV9 and TRBJ2-7, with 8 bases identical to TRBD2. CDR3 amino acids: CASSVDGRGNEQYF. In nucleotides, the CDR3 is TGTGCCAGCAGCGTAGACGGGAGGGGCAACGAGCAGTACTTC. The variable domain in full, completed from reference TRBV9 and TRBJ2-7, reads DSGVTQTPKHLITATGQRVTLRCSPRSGDLSVYWYQQSLDQGLQFLIQYYNGEERAKGNILERFSAQQFPDLHSELNLSSLELGDSALYFCASSVDGRGNEQYFGPGTRLTVT.